This T cell receptor (beta chain) comes out of a study of post-analysis software for immune sequencing data (dated by TCRdb to 2014 to 2015). Describing the broader study: Disease courses on record covered relapsing-remitting, secondary progressive and progressive-relapsing multiple sclerosis, though some patients had no subtype annotation. A subset of samples was prepared in parallel using single-end sample barcoding, then pooled and co-amplified after Illumina adapter ligation. Patient repertoires were compared against about twelve previously published healthy control repertoires from donors aged about 6 to 27 years. On the study overall, not on this receptor specifically: Compared with controls, multiple sclerosis patients had significantly lower normalized Chao1 diversity, a finding suggesting substantial peripheral T-cell clonal expansion. When samples were clustered directly using the F measure, samples prepared in the same batch co-clustered strongly, which prompted a batch-effect correction. Patients showed significantly higher frequencies than controls for roughly five TRBV segments, among them TRBV5-6, TRBV5-1 and TRBV20-1. The control group was slightly older than the multiple sclerosis patient group.

To demonstrate the VDJtools post-analysis software, TCR beta repertoires were profiled from the peripheral blood of more than ten young patients with multiple sclerosis. Multiple sclerosis patients were children and adolescents aged 6 to 15 years. The library was prepared using PCR. Reads for this sample came from an Illumina HiSeq 2500. To reduce PCR and sequencing biases, unique molecular identifiers were incorporated into the TCR beta cDNA libraries. Approximately 500,000 cDNA molecules were obtained for every 1 to 10 million input T cells, so each molecule roughly corresponded to one T cell. The patient libraries were prepared and sequenced with the same protocol used for the earlier healthy control dataset. Within a given batch, samples were prepared together, multiplexed and sequenced on the same HiSeq lane. From the authors' description of their analysis: Raw barcoded reads were processed with MIGEC, and single-read molecular identifier groups were discarded before consensus assembly and CDR3 extraction. VDJtools was used for post-analysis of the clonotype tables, with diversity normalized by down-sampling every dataset to the smallest sample size. In repertoire overlap clustering, CDR3 amino acid sequences, but not nucleotide sequences, were matched to correct batch-related cross-sample contamination. The public reads were quality trimmed at Q25 with fastp and then assembled into clones with MiXCR by TCRdb, keeping productive beta chains. Every entry covers one CDR3 protein and lists the most common genes and DNA from its rows. What appears here as the V and J calls and clone size reflects TCRdb's work, not the paper's. The sample table holds about 820,000 distinct CDR3 sequences, of which around 53% were seen once. The ten largest clonotypes hold about 4.8% of the sample.

In regard to this clonotype: Its antigen remains undetermined. No per-base quality is available; no much larger clone lies one base away.

V is shortened by 2 bases, J by 1 base, and the region joining them spans 12 bases. The CDR3 contains 15 residues, cysteine and phenylalanine counted. Of all the DNA, just the CDR3 is kept, 45 bases in frame from base 1. The germline V gene specifies SGHRS as CDR1 and YFSETQ as CDR2. The sequenced sample was blood. This clonotype originated in a girl aged 10 to 17 with multiple sclerosis. Recombination connected TRBV5-1 to TRBJ1-1; there is no confident call for the D gene. The bases read TGCGCCAGCAGCTTACATTCGACACAGAACACTGAAGCTTTCTTT. It translates as CASSLHSTQNTEAFF.